These 19 T cell receptor delta chains originate from one sample sequenced in a study of gamma-delta chains in newborns, infants, children. TCRdb reran clone calling via CATT on the reads. The sample records about 8,300 delta-chain clones, 1.6% being singletons. Material: blood. Receptor source: a child who was a newborn, infant or young child, either healthy, febrile or measles-vaccinated (not recorded which).

This clone was counted between two and nine times. Given a far larger clone just one base away, this is likely a sequencing read error. This sample also contains other DNA sequences that code for the same CDR3. This rearrangement joins TRDV2 to TRDJ3; 12 nucleotides line up with TRDD3. The CDR3 contains 18 residues. Germline V gives CDR1 GEAIGNYY, CDR2 EKD. The CDR3 nucleotides read TGTGCCTGTGACACCGTACTGGGGGATACCTGGGACACCCGACAAATGTTTTTC. As protein: CACDTVLGDTWDTRQMFF.

As concerns this clone: One base separates it from a far larger clone, so it is likely a read error. The sample has other DNA sequences that encode this CDR3 too. The genes are TRDV2 and TRDJ1, with D maybe TRDD3 (6 bases). This CDR3 contains 12 residues. Germline CDR1 GEAIGNYY, CDR2 EKD. The CDR3 loop reads CACDDTVDKLIF. In nucleotides, the CDR3 is TGCGCCTGTGACGATACGGTCGATAAACTCATCTTT.

This clone was recorded a few times. The protein TCRdb lists differs from the translation of the DNA at residue 8; the protein given here is translated from the DNA itself. The chain links TRDV1 to TRDJ1, with 8 bases aligning to TRDD3. The CDR3 runs 15 residues. The J segment lost 8 bases and the V segment lost 4 bases, leaving 12 bases of the junction unmatched. Per germline, CDR1 TSWWSYY and CDR2 QGS. CDR3 amino acids: CALGGLRKGDTKLIF. CDR3 in DNA: TGTGCTCTTGGGGGCCTTCGAAAAGGGGATACCAAACTCATCTTT.

This rearrangement joins TRDV1 to TRDJ1, with 9 bases fitting TRDD2. This CDR3 region has 21 residues. J gave up 0 bases and V 5 bases, and 22 bases lay outside the gene matches. Germline-derived CDR1 and CDR2 are TSWWSYY and QGS. CDR3 residues: CALGPGPSYGERDPYTDKLIF. DNA for the CDR3: TGTGCTCTTGGGCCAGGCCCTTCCTACGGGGAGAGGGACCCGTACACCGATAAACTCATCTTT.

Only a few counts were recorded for this clone. TCRdb's protein, taken from a much larger clone, differs from this DNA's translation at residue 9, likely owing to a read error; the protein displayed comes from the DNA. Here the CDR3 DNA reads TGTGCTCTTGGGGAGACCTTCCTATGGTTACTGGGGACCACCGATAAACTCATCTTT. This codes for CALGETFLWLLGTTDKLIF. The V and J genes are TRDV1 and TRDJ1; D may be TRDD2 (8 bases). The ends were cut back, 3 bases at V and 1 base at J, with 24 bases in the middle. Germline loops: CDR1 TSWWSYY, CDR2 QGS. The CDR3 sequence is 19 residues long.

This clone was seen a handful of times. The TCRdb protein fails to match the DNA translation at residue 16; the protein reported here was translated from the DNA. The chain has TRDV1 and TRDJ1; the match to TRDD3 covers 10 bases. Germline V gene sequence: CDR1 TSWWSYY, CDR2 QGS. The CDR3 spans 17 residues. CDR3 amino acids: CALGNTLGDGSTDKLTF. The DNA of the CDR3 is TGTGCTCTTGGCAACACACTGGGGGATGGAAGCACCGATAAACTCACCTTT.

Turning to this clone: It may be a read error: a sequence one base away is much more abundant. Within the sample, other DNA sequences also encode this same CDR3. The chain is built from TRDV2 and TRDJ1; D gene unclear. The CDR3 sequence is 14 residues long. Germline assignment: CDR1 GEAIGNYY and CDR2 EKD. The CDR3 sequence is CACDTGLEGDKLIF. DNA of the CDR3: TGCGCCTGTGACACCGGGCTGGAAGGCGATAAACTCATCTTT.

The sample holds a few counts of this clone. A read error is likely here: a far larger clone is one base away. Different DNA sequences within this sample yield the same CDR3. Here the CDR3 DNA reads TGTGCCTGTGACGCGCTGGGGGATACGCTTACTGTTAAAAGCTCCTGGGACACCCGACAGATGTTTTTC. It encodes CACDALGDTLTVKSSWDTRQMFF. The chain joins TRDV2 to TRDJ3, with 12 bases fitting TRDD3. The germline gives CDR1 GEAIGNYY, CDR2 EKD. The CDR3 has 23 amino acids. The V gene end was trimmed by 3 bases and the J gene end by 0 bases; junction bases not matched to a gene: 17.

This clone appeared a few times. TCRdb assigns this DNA the protein of a much larger clone, which departs from its translation at residue 3; this likely reflects a read error, and the protein shown comes from translating the DNA. This rearrangement joins TRDV2 to TRDJ3, with D possibly being TRDD3 (5 bases). Germline V gene data show CDR1 as GEAIGNYY and CDR2 as EKD. The CDR3 extends over 17 amino acids. DNA for the CDR3: TGTGCCCGTGACACCGCCTGGGATCGCAGGGACACCCGACAGATGTTTTTC. It is translated as CARDTAWDRRDTRQMFF.

This clone was counted only a few times. This may arise from a read error, as a much more abundant clone is one base away. The same CDR3 is also encoded by other DNA sequences in this sample. The chain links TRDV2 to TRDJ3; D remains ambiguous. The V gene lost 0 bases and the J gene lost 0 bases, with 17 bases spanning the gap. The germline gives CDR1 GEAIGNYY, CDR2 EKD. This CDR3 contains 20 residues. CDR3 DNA: TGTGCCTGTGACACCGTGTCCGGGGTCCCCAGCTCCTGGGACACCCGACAGATGTTTTTC. It encodes CACDTVSGVPSSWDTRQMFF.

This clone occurred a few times. The junction departs from the called germline gene at one end, perhaps through a read error. Other DNA sequences in this sample translate to the same CDR3. The J gene is TRDJ1, the V gene TRDV1; TRDD3 agrees at 13 bases. CDR3 length equals 18 residues. Germline CDR1 and CDR2: TSWWSYY and QGS. Written as DNA, the CDR3 is TGTGCCCTTGGGGAGCATTCCTACTGGGGGATACGCCGCGATAAACTCATCTTT. Its protein product is CALGEHSYWGIRRDKLIF.

This clone is medium-sized within its sample. The same CDR3 also results from other DNA sequences found in this sample. This chain uses TRDV1 with TRDJ1; TRDD3 matches 10 bases. V dropped 0 bases and J dropped 0; count of bases not matched to a gene: 13. CDR3 length: 20 amino acids. Germline CDR1 and CDR2: TSWWSYY and QGS. CDR3 in amino acids: CALGELLTGGGYEYTDKLIF. For the CDR3, the DNA is TGTGCTCTTGGGGAACTACTGACTGGGGGGGGATACGAGTACACCGATAAACTCATCTTT.

By sample fraction, this clone is medium-sized (0.01 to 0.1%). The same CDR3 arises from other DNA sequences in this sample as well. The V call is TRAV29/DV5, the J call TRDJ3; D gene unclear. The CDR3 has 14 residues. CDR1 and CDR2 from the germline V gene are NSMFDY and ISSIKDK. V lost 2 bases and J 2 bases, leaving 5 bases between the germline ends. The CDR3 protein is CAARTPWDTRQMFF. CDR3 nucleotide sequence: TGTGCAGCAAGGACACCCTGGGACACCCGACAGATGTTTTTC.

CDR3 sequence: CALGDLPTGGISDKLIF. The CDR3 DNA reads TGTGCTCTTGGGGACCTTCCTACGGGGGGGATATCGGATAAACTCATCTTT. The chain recombines TRDV1 with TRDJ1, with D maybe TRDD2 (9 bases). Trimming stripped 3 bases from V and 5 bases from J, with 22 bases between. The CDR3 has 17 residues. From germline, CDR1 is TSWWSYY and CDR2 QGS.

As to this clone: This may stem from a read error, because a much larger clone lies one nucleotide away. Distinct nucleotide sequences in the sample also encode this CDR3. This chain links TRDV2 with TRDJ1; 8 positions agree with TRDD3. Germline CDR1 reads GEAIGNYY; CDR2 reads EKD. This CDR3 contains 16 residues. The CDR3 protein is CACDTRTGGRTDKLIF. The DNA for the CDR3 is TGCGCCTGTGACACTCGTACTGGGGGTCGGACCGATAAACTCATCTTT.

This clone is classed as medium-sized. V gene TRDV3 combines with J gene TRDJ1; the match to TRDD3 covers 11 bases. CDR1 TVYSNPD and CDR2 GDNSRS come from the germline V gene (reference sequence). The CDR3 spans 19 residues. The V gene end was trimmed by 5 bases and the J gene end by 0 bases; junction bases not matched to a gene: 20. The CDR3 loop reads CALPLSVWGIQRDTDKLIF. CDR3 sequence (DNA): TGTGCCCTCCCTCTGAGTGTCTGGGGGATACAGAGGGACACCGATAAACTCATCTTT.

The rearrangement uses TRDV1 and TRDJ1; the match to TRDD3 covers 10 bases. Per the germline V gene, CDR1 is TSWWSYY and CDR2 is QGS. Trimming removed 1 base from V and 7 bases from J; junction bases left unmatched: 3. The CDR3 consists of 14 residues. The CDR3 nucleotides read TGTGCTCTTGGGGAACGGGGGATACGAGGTAAACTCATCTTT. Its protein is CALGERGIRGKLIF.

This clone is labeled as medium-sized. CDR3 loop: CALGDLVGLPTRVGDGGENTDKLIF. Here the CDR3 DNA reads TGTGCTCTTGGGGATCTTGTTGGCCTTCCTACAAGAGTGGGCGATGGGGGAGAGAACACCGATAAACTCATCTTT. This rearrangement joins TRDV1 to TRDJ1; 9 nucleotides agree with TRDD2. Germline lookup yields CDR1 TSWWSYY and CDR2 QGS. The CDR3 sequence is 25 residues long. J lost 0 bases, V lost 3 bases, and 32 bases had no gene match.

About this clone: TCRdb's protein for this DNA is that of a much larger clone and differs from the translation at residue 14, likely a read error; the protein shown is the DNA translation. The chain uses TRDV1 and TRDJ1, with 12 bases matching TRDD3. The CDR3 length is 16 residues. Germline V CDR1 and CDR2: TSWWSYY, QGS. The CDR3 coding sequence is TGCGCTCTTCTCCCAGGCAGAACTGGGGGATACCCGCAACCCATCTTT. Encoded protein: CALLPGRTGGYPQPIF.